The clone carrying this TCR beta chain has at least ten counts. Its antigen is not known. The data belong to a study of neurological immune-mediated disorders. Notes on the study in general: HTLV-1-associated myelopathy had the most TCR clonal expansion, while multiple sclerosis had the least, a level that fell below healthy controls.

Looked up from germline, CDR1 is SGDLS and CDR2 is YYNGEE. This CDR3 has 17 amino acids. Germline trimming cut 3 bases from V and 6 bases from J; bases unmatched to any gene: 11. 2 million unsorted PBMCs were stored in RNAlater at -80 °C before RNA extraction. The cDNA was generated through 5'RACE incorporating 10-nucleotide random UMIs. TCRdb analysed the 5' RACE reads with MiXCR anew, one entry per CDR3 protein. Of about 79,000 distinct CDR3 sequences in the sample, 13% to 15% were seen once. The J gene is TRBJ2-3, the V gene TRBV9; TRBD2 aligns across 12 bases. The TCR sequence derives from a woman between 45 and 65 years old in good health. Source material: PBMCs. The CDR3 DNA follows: TGTGCCAGCAGCGGAAATACTAGCGGGGGGCCCGTGGATACGCAGTATTTT. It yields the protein CASSGNTSGGPVDTQYF.